The clone carrying this T cell receptor (beta chain) was recorded many times. The sequenced fragment ends 3 residues before the CDR3 boundary, so the rest is inferred from the germline J gene. TCRdb keeps only in-frame clones here, not all; method: immunoSEQ multiplex PCR. Listed for the sample are about 35,000 clones, none seen a single time. The sample belongs to a study of T cell clonality in common variable immunodeficiency. Germline values: CDR1 SQVTM, CDR2 ANQGSEA. The CDR3 has 13 residues. V lost 7 bases to trimming and J lost 3 bases, with 14 bases between them. The TCR was taken from a person between 18 and 69 years old in good health. The J gene is TRBJ2-3, the V gene TRBV29-1, with a weak D call TRBD2 (5 bases). The specimen was peripheral blood mononuclear cells. The DNA read from the CDR3 is TGCAGCGCCGCGCGGGCGTTAACAGATACG. This encodes CSAARALTDT. The complete CDR3 protein is CSAARALTDTQYF.